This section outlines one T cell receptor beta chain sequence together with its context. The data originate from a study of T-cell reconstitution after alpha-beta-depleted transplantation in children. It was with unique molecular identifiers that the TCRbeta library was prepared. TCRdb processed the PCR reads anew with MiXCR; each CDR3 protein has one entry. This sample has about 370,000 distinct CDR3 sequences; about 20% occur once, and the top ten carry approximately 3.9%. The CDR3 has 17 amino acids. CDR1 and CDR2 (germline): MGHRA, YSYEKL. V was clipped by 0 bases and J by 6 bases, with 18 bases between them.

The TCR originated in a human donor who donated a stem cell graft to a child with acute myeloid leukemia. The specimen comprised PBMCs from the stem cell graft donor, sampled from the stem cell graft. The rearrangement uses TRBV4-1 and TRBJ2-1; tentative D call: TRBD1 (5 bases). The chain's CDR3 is CASSQDRQGPLSNEQFF. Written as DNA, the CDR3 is TGCGCCAGCAGCCAAGATCGCCAGGGCCCCCTCAGCAATGAGCAGTTCTTC.